These 19 T cell receptor beta chains came from one sample sequenced in a study of cytomegalovirus exposure and HLA in healthy donors. A multiplex PCR was run with 60 Vbeta primers and 13 Jbeta primers. Data came from immunoSEQ multiplex PCR; TCRdb stores just in-frame clones and leaves some out. The repertoire holds around 140,000 clones, with 50% to 75% as singletons. The specimen was PBMCs. The receptors shown here come from a woman aged 40 to 50 in good health and CMV-seronegative.

V usage is TRBV5-5 and J usage is TRBJ2-7; D might be TRBD1 (5 bases). This CDR3 has 12 residues. The V end was cut by 3 bases, the J end by 3 bases, with 7 bases between. In germline, CDR1 is SGHKS, CDR2 YYEKEE (reference sequence). DNA of the CDR3: TGTGCCAGCAGCTGGACATTCTACGAGCAGTACTTC. This encodes CASSWTFYEQYF.

The J gene is TRBJ2-1, the V gene TRBV7-3; TRBD1 matches 9 bases. The V and J ends lost 4 bases and 9 bases, in that order; junction bases with no gene match: 10. The germline gives CDR1 SGHTA, CDR2 FQGTGA. The CDR3 runs to 15 residues. The CDR3, as DNA: TGTGCCAGCAGCTCACAGGGGGCGACCTCCGGTGAGCAGTTCTTC. It yields the protein CASSSQGATSGEQFF. The entire variable domain, with the rest obtained from reference TRBV7-3 and TRBJ2-1, is as follows: GAGVSQTPSNKVTEKGKYVELRCDPISGHTALYWYRQSLGQGPEFLIYFQGTGAADDSGLPNDRFFAVRPEGSVSTLKIQRTERGDSAVYLCASSSQGATSGEQFFGPGTRLTVL.

This chain joins TRBV27 and TRBJ2-1; the D gene is possibly TRBD2 (5 bases). V lost 4 bases, J lost 0 bases, and 7 bases lay in between. Germline CDR1 and CDR2: MNHEY and SMNVEV (reference sequence). The length of the CDR3 is 14 residues. CDR3 sequence reads: CASSWRSSYNEQFF. The CDR3 DNA reads TGTGCCAGCAGTTGGAGGAGCTCCTACAATGAGCAGTTCTTC.

V and J are TRBV28 and TRBJ1-1; D not certain. The germline V gene encodes CDR1 MDHEN and CDR2 SYDVKM. The CDR3 extends over 13 amino acids. Deletions cut 5 bases from V and 2 bases from J, with 9 bases between. CDR3 DNA: TGTGCCAGCAGTCCAGGCAGAAACACTGAAGCTTTCTTT. It specifies CASSPGRNTEAFF.

The V call is TRBV4-3, the J call TRBJ2-7; 9 bases match TRBD1. The CDR3 is 15 amino acids. Unmatched junction bases numbered 4, after V lost 2 bases and J lost 2 bases. The V gene's germline CDR1 is LGHNA and CDR2 YSLEER. The CDR3 DNA follows: TGCGCCAGCAGCCAAAACAGGGGGCCCACCTACGAGCAGTACTTC. Protein: CASSQNRGPTYEQYF.

This clone was seen more than once but under ten times. V usage is TRBV7-9 and J usage is TRBJ1-2, with D possibly matching TRBD1 (5 bases). V was cut by 3 bases and J by 8 bases, with 13 bases left in between. The CDR3 has 13 amino acids. The germline V gene encodes CDR1 SEHNR and CDR2 FQNEAQ (reference sequence). This CDR3 is CASSLGGEGGYTF. CDR3 nucleotide sequence: TGTGCCAGCAGCTTGGGAGGGGAGGGGGGCTACACCTTC.

This clone was detected only a few times. The rearrangement joins TRBV19 to TRBJ1-5; a weak D match, TRBD1 (5 bases). Between the trimmed V and J ends, which lost 9 bases and 3 bases, there was a span of 24 bases. This CDR3 contains 17 residues. CDR1 is LNHDA, CDR2 SQIVND, per germline (reference sequence). As DNA, the CDR3 is TGTGCCAGATTCCTCGGTGTGACATGGGGGGTCAATCAGCCCCAGCATTTT. It translates to CARFLGVTWGVNQPQHF.

The J gene is TRBJ2-7, the V gene TRBV18, with TRBD2 as a possible D gene (5 bases). CDR1 is KGHSH and CDR2 is LQKENI in the germline V gene. Trimming removed 0 bases from V and 6 bases from J, with 9 bases in between. The CDR3 consists of 13 residues. The CDR3 here is CASSPPGGPEQYF. The CDR3 DNA is TGTGCCAGCTCACCACCGGGCGGGCCCGAGCAGTACTTC.

This clone occurred once. This chain connects TRBV6-1 to TRBJ1-4; 7 bases are a match to TRBD1. The J segment lost 11 bases and the V segment lost 1 base, leaving 7 bases of the junction unmatched. Germline assignment: CDR1 MNHNS and CDR2 SASEGT. This CDR3 is built from 14 residues. DNA for the CDR3: TGTGCCAGCAGTGAAGGACAGGGTTTGGAGAAACTGTTTTTT. Its protein is CASSEGQGLEKLFF.

The rearrangement joins TRBV28 to TRBJ1-1; D call uncertain. This CDR3 has 13 residues. Germline V lookup: CDR1 MDHEN, CDR2 SYDVKM. Between the trimmed V and J ends, which lost 8 bases and 1 base, there was a span of 11 bases. The CDR3: CASALQTNTEAFF. DNA for the CDR3: TGTGCCAGCGCCTTACAGACGAACACTGAAGCTTTCTTT.

This rearrangement joins TRBV9 to TRBJ1-1; a weak D match, TRBD1 (6 bases). Trimming left V 4 bases short and J 1 base short, with 11 bases between. CDR1 is SGDLS and CDR2 is YYNGEE in the germline V gene. The CDR3 is 14 amino acids. CDR3 bases: TGTGCCAGCAGCCCCGGACAGCAGAACACTGAAGCTTTCTTT. It is translated as CASSPGQQNTEAFF.

This clone was observed a handful of times. V usage is TRBV5-4 and J usage is TRBJ1-1, with 10 nucleotides matching TRBD1. The CDR3 has 16 amino acids. Trimming took 0 bases from V and 4 from J; bases not matched to a gene: 6. Germline V gene data show CDR1 as SGHNT and CDR2 as YYREEE (reference sequence). CDR3 sequence (DNA): TGTGCCAGCAGCTTGGCGGGACAGGGGACGGGCACTGAAGCTTTCTTT. Amino acid sequence: CASSLAGQGTGTEAFF.

V usage is TRBV6-1 and J usage is TRBJ1-2, with D hard to call. Germline CDR1 and CDR2: MNHNS and SASEGT. CDR3 length: 12 amino acids. With 1 base removed from V and 7 bases from J, the gap between germline ends came to 7 bases. The CDR3 coding sequence is TGTGCCAGCAGTGAAGGCAGATCTGGCTACACCTTC. Protein product: CASSEGRSGYTF.

The V gene is TRBV7-3, the J gene TRBJ2-1; TRBD2 matches at 10 bases. The junction had 7 bases not matched to a gene; V was cut back by 4 bases and J by 4 bases. Germline CDR1 is SGHTA and CDR2 is FQGTGA. CDR3 size: 16 residues. This chain's CDR3 is CASSSRVAGGYNEQFF. The CDR3 bases are TGTGCCAGCAGCTCCCGGGTAGCGGGGGGATACAATGAGCAGTTCTTC.

This clone was detected many times. The chain joins TRBV19 to TRBJ1-1, with D hard to call. The ends were cut back, 5 bases at V and 4 bases at J, with 8 bases in the middle. The CDR3 extends over 12 amino acids. Germline values: CDR1 LNHDA, CDR2 SQIVND (reference sequence). The CDR3 loop is CASSSPSTEAFF. CDR3 DNA sequence: TGTGCCAGTAGTTCCCCTAGCACTGAAGCTTTCTTT.

This clone was recorded a few times. The chain combines TRBV6-1 with TRBJ2-7; D perhaps matches TRBD2 (6 bases). The CDR3 has 19 residues. Per the germline V gene, CDR1 is MNHNS and CDR2 is SASEGT. Between the trimmed V and J ends, which lost 1 base and 0 bases, there was a span of 22 bases. CDR3 DNA: TGTGCCAGCAGTGAAGTTTGGCGGAAGGAGGGGCCTTACTCCTACGAGCAGTACTTC. It is translated as CASSEVWRKEGPYSYEQYF.

The rearrangement uses TRBV27 and TRBJ1-5; maybe TRBD1 (6 bases). The V end was cut by 3 bases, the J end by 5 bases, with 8 bases between. Germline loops: CDR1 MNHEY, CDR2 SMNVEV (reference sequence). The CDR3 length is 13 residues. The CDR3 is CASSFGQYQPQHF. The DNA for the CDR3 is TGTGCCAGCAGTTTCGGACAGTATCAGCCCCAGCATTTT.

This rearrangement joins TRBV7-2 to TRBJ1-4, with TRBD1 identical over 9 bases. The length of the CDR3 is 14 residues. The V and J ends lost 4 bases and 11 bases, in that order; junction bases with no gene match: 8. The germline V gene encodes CDR1 SGHTA and CDR2 FQGNSA. Here the CDR3 reads CASSSGTGPGKLFF. The CDR3 nucleotides are TGTGCCAGCAGCTCGGGGACAGGGCCAGGGAAACTGTTTTTT.

CDR3 coding DNA: TGTGCCATCAGCTTAGGACAGGGGGAAGCTTTCTTT. Its translation: CAISLGQGEAFF. The rearrangement uses TRBV10-3 and TRBJ1-1; TRBD1 matches 9 bases. Per germline, CDR1 ENHRY and CDR2 SYGVKD. V shed 6 bases, J shed 8 bases, and the junction held 4 bases outside the gene matches. CDR3 length: 12 amino acids.